The clone carrying this TCR beta chain was detected ten times or more. No antigen is known for it. This specimen comes from a study of read filtering for tumor transcriptome and immune sequencing. Study-wide background: Transcriptome libraries were built from DNase-treated RNA. Study-wide results and limits: Compared with RNA-seq, IR-seq gave much higher clonotype depth and reliability.

Every patient had bone marrow sampled while the disease was active. The CDR3 consists of 14 residues. Germline V gene sequence: CDR1 SGHRS, CDR2 YFSETQ. V was clipped by 2 bases and J by 7 bases; unmatched bases: 5. From around 0.4 ug of RNA, a library with molecular barcoded alpha/delta and beta/gamma adaptors was made. MiXCR, applied by TCRdb to the reads, yields one record per CDR3 protein. The sample comprises 62,000 or so distinct CDR3 sequences, 20% to 25% of which are singletons, and 15% to 20% rests with the top ten. The rearrangement links TRBV5-1 to TRBJ1-4, with 7 bases identical to TRBD1. The origin of this receptor is a donor at least 40 years old with multiple myeloma. The sequencing sample was made of a population of CD138-negative cells sorted from bone marrow. This CDR3 reads CASSLQGIGEKLFF. The CDR3 nucleotides are TGCGCCAGCAGCTTACAGGGGATTGGTGAAAAACTGTTTTTT. Supplemented by reference TRBV5-1 and TRBJ1-4, the full variable domain reads KAGVTQTPRYLIKTRGQQVTLSCSPISGHRSVSWYQQTPGQGLQFLFEYFSETQRNKGNFPGRFSGRQFSNSRSEMNVSTLELGDSALYLCASSLQGIGEKLFFGSGTQLSVL.